This entry concerns a single T cell receptor beta chain. The target antigen is unknown. Libraries were UMI-labeled 5' RACE TRB cDNA. TCRdb reanalyzed the 5' RACE reads and collapses them to one entry per CDR3 protein, without DNA. Recorded for this sample: 150,000 or so distinct CDR3 sequences. The germline V gene encodes CDR1 SEHNR and CDR2 FQNEAQ (reference sequence). CDR3 length: 16 amino acids. This sample stems from a study of CXCR3-negative and CXCR3-positive naive CD8 T cells. The wider study: There were roughly 140 million TRB reads altogether, and each library had about 1.5 +/- 0.3 million of them. Study-wide results and limits: Cryopreserved PBMCs had partly decreased CXCR3 expression; fresh PBMCs were used in most assays. Relative to CXCR3-negative naive cells, CXCR3-positive naive cells had more hydrophobic TRB CDR3s. From TRB CDR3 properties, TCR strength was inferred; surface CD5 did not differ between naive subsets.

Sequencing was carried out using naive CXCR3+ CD8+ T cells from blood. Subset described: CD45RO-CCR7+CD27+CD95- naive CD8+ T cells expressing CXCR3 (TNR3+). The genes are TRBV7-9 and TRBJ2-1; the TRBD2 assignment by TCRdb is unverifiable without DNA. The source is a human donor in good health. Some clones in this sample may be carry-over from other donors' samples. CDR3 sequence: CASSTPTSVSYNEQFF.